This TCR beta chain was recorded in a study of identical twins. General observations from the study: Modelling approaches yielded underestimates of out-of-frame TCR alpha sharing between monozygotic twins. Fewer insertions characterized abundant cord blood beta clonotypes, whereas memory repertoires showed none. Beta out-of-frame sequences displayed a weaker excess of sharing between twins.

Template switching (which added a universal primer site) was used, and cDNA carried unique molecular identifiers. TCRdb ran MiXCR on the 5' RACE reads and lists one entry per CDR3 protein. The data hold 450,000 to 500,000 distinct CDR3 sequences, with more than 13% observed a single time. This clonotype showed up just a few times. As yet, its antigen is unknown. This CDR3 comprises 13 residues. CDR1 and CDR2 from the germline V gene are MNHNS and SASEGT. V was cut by 6 bases and J by 4 bases, with 10 bases left in between. The same sample was also used in a study of yellow fever vaccine responses in identical twins.

This receptor was identified in a woman under 30 in good health. Material for sequencing was CD4+ T cells sorted from blood. The rearrangement joins TRBV6-1 to TRBJ2-1; no reliable D call. The CDR3 loop is CASRVDPYNEQFF. The CDR3 region has the DNA TGTGCCAGCAGAGTGGACCCGTACAATGAGCAGTTCTTC.